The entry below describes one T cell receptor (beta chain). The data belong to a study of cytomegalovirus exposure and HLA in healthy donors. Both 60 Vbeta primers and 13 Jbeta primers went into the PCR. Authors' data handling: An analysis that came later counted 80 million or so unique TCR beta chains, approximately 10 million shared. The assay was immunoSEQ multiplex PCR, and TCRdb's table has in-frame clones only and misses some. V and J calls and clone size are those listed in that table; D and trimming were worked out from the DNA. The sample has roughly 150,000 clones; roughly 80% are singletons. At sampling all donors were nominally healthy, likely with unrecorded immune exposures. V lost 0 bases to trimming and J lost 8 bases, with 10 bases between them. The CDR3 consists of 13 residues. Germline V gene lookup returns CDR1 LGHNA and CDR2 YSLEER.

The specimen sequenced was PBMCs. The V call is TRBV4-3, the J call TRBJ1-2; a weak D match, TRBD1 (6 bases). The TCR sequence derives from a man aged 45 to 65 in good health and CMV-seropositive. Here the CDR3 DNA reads TGCGCCAGCAGCCAAGATACAGGGACCGGCTACACCTTC. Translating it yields CASSQDTGTGYTF.